This TCR beta chain was obtained from a study of cytotoxic CD8 clonotypes in ibrutinib-treated CLL. Study at large: Patient counts were 11 relapsed/refractory, more than 14 treatment-naive and roughly 18 IGHV unmutated. Samples averaged approximately 260,000 productive templates and 90,000 to 95,000 productive rearrangements. Patients attained 24 partial and 2 complete responses; at median around 68 months, roughly 15 remained remitted while around twelve progressed.

Germline-derived CDR1 and CDR2 are MGHRA and YSYEKL. The CDR3 is 15 amino acids. Trimming removed 0 bases from V and 7 bases from J; junction bases left unmatched: 8. Clones were read by immunoSEQ multiplex PCR, and TCRdb kept only the in-frame ones, dropping some. The table lists 49,000 or so clones, roughly 50% of them singletons, with approximately 32% in the top ten. This clone occurred a few times. The TCR beta libraries used approximately 2 micrograms of genomic DNA that came from cryopreserved PBMCs. The receptor comes from a human donor with chronic lymphocytic leukemia. V is TRBV4-1 and J is TRBJ2-5; 7 bases agree with TRBD1. This sample comprised PBMCs, obtained after 12 months of ibrutinib treatment. CDR3 nucleotide sequence: TGCGCCAGCAGCCAAGATCCGGACAGGTCGTGGACCCAGTACTTC. It yields the protein CASSQDPDRSWTQYF.